This T cell receptor (beta chain) comes out of a study of persistence of HIV-infected CD4 T cells. Overall study: Up to roughly 180 mL blood was drawn at multiple time points; two donors had single-time leukapheresis.

Anti-CD3/anti-CD28 beads served as a nonspecific positive control stimulus. Responding CD4+ T cells were sorted by upregulation of both CD40 ligand and CD69. This was the immunoSEQ version 4 assay in survey mode. The repertoire was sequenced with immunoSEQ multiplex PCR; TCRdb's copy has only in-frame clones and lacks some. Of about 43,000 clones listed, about 89% are singletons. A remark on this clone: Its antigen remains unidentified.

V lost 1 base, J lost 3 bases, and 15 bases lay in between. Germline V gene sequence: CDR1 LGHDT, CDR2 YNNKEL (reference sequence). There are 16 residues in the CDR3. The TCR sequence derives from an adult man with HIV who was CMV-seropositive. The V gene is TRBV3-1 (or the pseudogene TRBV3-2), the J gene TRBJ1-2; D not resolved. The sequencing used CD4+ T cells sorted from PBMCs after approximately 19-hour stimulation, collected from a patient who received antiretroviral therapy. The CDR3 loop reads CASSQVIGLMDYGYTF. The DNA of the CDR3 is TGTGCCAGCAGCCAAGTCATTGGGCTGATGGACTATGGCTACACCTTC.